Sequencing of this T cell receptor (beta chain) was carried out in a study of T cells after yellow fever vaccination (dated by TCRdb to 2018 to 2020). Regarding the research as a whole: Libraries from fractions with low cell numbers were prepared with the SMART-Seq v4 Ultra Low Input RNA kit. To follow T-cell clones before and after both primary and booster YFV17D yellow fever vaccination, bulk TCR alpha and beta repertoires underwent longitudinal sequencing. The cohort comprised two healthy male donors, one aged 18 to 29 and one aged 30 to 40 years. Bulk PBMC replicates and cell subsets were isolated from blood drawn at multiple timepoints before and after both primary and secondary immunization.

Between the V and J ends, shortened by 1 base and 1 base respectively, the junction contains 14 bases. Inclusive of the bounding cysteine and phenylalanine, the CDR3 is 16 residues long. The entry retains the CDR3 DNA only, 48 bases that are in frame from base 1. The germline V gene encodes CDR1 SGHRS and CDR2 YFSETQ. There are a few counts of this clonotype. Its specific antigen is unknown. No much larger clone is present one base from it, and per-base qualities are unavailable. The treatment or condition label corresponds to: live attenuated yellow fever vaccine strain. At each blood-draw timepoint, two biological replicates of bulk PBMCs were obtained. PBMCs were isolated from peripheral blood using a standard Ficoll-Paque protocol. RNA was extracted with TriZol from bulk PBMCs, CD4 and CD8 fractions, and dextramer-positive and dextramer-negative fractions. Summary of the overall study and its limitations: Computational filtering was required because FACS-sorted repertoires could contain abundant contaminating clonotypes from the bulk population. The secondary T-cell response was found to be weaker but faster than the primary response, with a peak reached on day 5 rather than on day 15. Because only a couple of donors were included in the study, the extent to which the findings can be generalized is limited. Most clones expanded after primary vaccination were re-detected after the booster (around 96% of CD4 and roughly 87% of CD8), suggesting broad memory maintenance. A small fraction of clonotypes appeared in both the CD4 and CD8 compartments, likely as a result of convergent recombination.

TCR cDNA was synthesized by 5'RACE template switching, which introduced a universal primer site and unique molecular identifiers. Priming for cDNA synthesis came from both the TCR alpha and TCR beta constant segments. Two PCR steps were used to amplify libraries, with sample barcodes and sequencing adapters being added in the second step. Libraries were sequenced on Illumina HiSeq 2500 (2x100 bp) or NovaSeq (2x150 bp). As for how the authors treated the data: MIGEC handled demultiplexing of reads and collapsing into UMI consensus sequences, while MiXCR performed V(D)J alignment. Vaccine-responding clonotypes were defined with edgeR using replicate PBMC samples, requiring FDR below 0.01 and a log2 fold change above 5 up to day 15. Each bulk clonotype was labeled CD4 or CD8 based on which sequenced repertoire, CD4 or CD8, contained the clonotype at higher abundance. In TCRdb, the public reads were trimmed at Q25 with fastp and aligned with MiXCR, with productive beta chains retained. A single entry per CDR3 protein holds the most common genes and DNA from its merged rows. It is TCRdb's table, rather than the study itself, that gives the V and J calls and clone size. For this sample there are almost 600,000 distinct CDR3 sequences; approximately 15% appear just once. Of the sample, around an eighth falls within the top ten clones.

Recombination linked TRBV5-1 to TRBJ2-5; the D gene identity is not certain. The sequence was collected from a man aged 25 to 40 who received the YFV17D yellow fever vaccine. The sequences come from PBMCs, collected on the day of the yellow fever booster vaccination. The CDR3 protein: CASSLRASNTQETQYF. The DNA is TGCGCCAGCAGCTTGAGGGCAAGTAATACCCAAGAGACCCAGTACTTC.